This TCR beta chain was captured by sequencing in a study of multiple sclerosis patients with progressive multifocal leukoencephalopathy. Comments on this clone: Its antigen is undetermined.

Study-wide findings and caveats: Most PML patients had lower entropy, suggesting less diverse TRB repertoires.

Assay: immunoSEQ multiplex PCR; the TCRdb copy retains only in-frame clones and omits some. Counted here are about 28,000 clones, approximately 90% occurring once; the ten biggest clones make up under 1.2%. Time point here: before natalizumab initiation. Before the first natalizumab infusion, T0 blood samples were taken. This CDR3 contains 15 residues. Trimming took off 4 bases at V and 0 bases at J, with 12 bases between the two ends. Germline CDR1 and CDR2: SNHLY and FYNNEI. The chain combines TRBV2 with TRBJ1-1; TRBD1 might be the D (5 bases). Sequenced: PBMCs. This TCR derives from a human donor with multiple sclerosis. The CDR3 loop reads CASSGQLSMNTEAFF. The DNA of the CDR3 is TGTGCCAGCAGTGGACAGCTAAGTATGAACACTGAAGCTTTCTTT.